The 19 T cell receptor beta chains listed next were all sequenced from one sample in a study of blood T cell repertoires in COVID-19. Profiled with immunoSEQ multiplex PCR; TCRdb holds only in-frame clones, not every one. In the table there are 300,000 to 350,000 clones, roughly 86% of which are singletons. Material: PBMCs or T cells enriched from blood (not recorded which). The receptor source for this set is a woman aged 25 to 39 who had recovered from COVID-19.

The chain has TRBV2 and TRBJ2-1; 8 bases are a match to TRBD1. From germline, CDR1 is SNHLY and CDR2 FYNNEI. The junction had 12 bases not matched to a gene; V was cut back by 6 bases and J by 14 bases. The CDR3 contains 13 residues. CDR3 loop: CASRDSQGAKEFF. As DNA, the CDR3 is TGTGCCAGCAGGGATTCGCAGGGGGCGAAGGAGTTCTTC.

The V and J genes are TRBV6-5 and TRBJ2-3; possibly TRBD1 for D (6 bases). CDR3 length equals 15 residues. Deletions cut 6 bases from V and 1 base from J, with 14 bases between. Per the germline V gene, CDR1 is MNHEY and CDR2 is SVGAGI. The CDR3 region has the DNA TGTGCCAGCAGATCACAGGGCCCACGCACAGATACGCAGTATTTT. Amino acid sequence: CASRSQGPRTDTQYF.

The chain joins TRBV24-1 to TRBJ2-1, with no clear D. CDR3 length equals 13 residues. V lost 5 bases and J 7 bases, leaving 11 bases between the germline ends. Germline V gene sequence: CDR1 KGHDR, CDR2 SFDVKD. CDR3 nucleotides: TGTGCCACCAGTGTCGGCTCGAGGAATGAGCAGTTCTTC. Protein sequence: CATSVGSRNEQFF.

The genes are TRBV11-3 and TRBJ2-3, with 8 bases lining up with TRBD2. In germline, CDR1 is SGHNT, CDR2 YENEEA. The CDR3 spans 15 residues. Trimming took 0 bases from V and 4 from J; bases not matched to a gene: 3. CDR3 nucleotides: TGTGCCAGCAGCTTAGATGCGGGAGGAGCAGATACGCAGTATTTT. It is translated as CASSLDAGGADTQYF.

The rearrangement links TRBV28 to TRBJ2-1; D is possibly TRBD2 (6 bases). Germline-derived CDR1 and CDR2 are MDHEN and SYDVKM. V was shortened by 7 bases and J by 7 bases, with 17 bases between the two germline ends. The CDR3 runs 14 residues. The CDR3 DNA reads TGTGCCAGCATTTGGGCTAGCGACCCTAATGAGCAGTTCTTC. Protein product: CASIWASDPNEQFF.

This clone came up once. The CDR3 DNA is TGTGCCAGCAGTACGGGGGACAGGGGGTTCCAGCCCCAGCATTTT. This encodes CASSTGDRGFQPQHF. The chain joins TRBV6-2 or TRBV6-3 to TRBJ1-5, with 11 bases identical to TRBD1. Germline CDR1 MNHEY, CDR2 SVGEGT. The CDR3 is 15 residues long. J lost 7 bases, V lost 5 bases, and 7 bases had no gene match.

The CDR3 loop is CASSQGPSGSNEQFF. DNA of the CDR3: TGCGCCAGCAGCCAAGGCCCTAGCGGGAGTAATGAGCAGTTCTTC. The chain links TRBV4-3 to TRBJ2-1; 10 positions agree with TRBD2. This CDR3 is 15 amino acids long. The V segment lost 1 base and the J segment 7 bases; nucleotides outside the gene matches: 4. Germline CDR1 is LGHNA and CDR2 is YSLEER.

V and J are TRBV5-4 and TRBJ2-2; D might be TRBD2 (6 bases). V was clipped by 4 bases and J by 7 bases, with 23 bases between them. The V gene's germline CDR1 is SGHNT and CDR2 YYREEE (reference sequence). There are 17 residues in the CDR3. The CDR3 nucleotides are TGTGCCAGCAGCCCCGGGAGCTTCACAGGTGACGTCGGGGAGCTGTTTTTT. Its protein is CASSPGSFTGDVGELFF.

The V and J genes are TRBV7-9 and TRBJ2-1; TRBD1 matches at 9 bases. Looked up from germline, CDR1 is SEHNR and CDR2 is FQNEAQ (reference sequence). The ends lost 4 bases at V and 5 bases at J; junction bases unmatched: 3. The CDR3 spans 14 residues. CDR3 protein: CASSSGQGNNEQFF. CDR3 coding DNA: TGTGCCAGCAGCTCAGGACAGGGGAACAATGAGCAGTTCTTC.

With respect to this clone: One end of the junction varies from germline; a read error may be responsible. J is TRBJ2-5 and V is TRBV7-7; D might be TRBD2 (6 bases). CDR1 is SSHAT, CDR2 FNYEAQ, per germline (reference sequence). The CDR3 has 17 amino acids. CDR3 in amino acids: CASSLVSGMAGGETQYF. In nucleotides, the CDR3 is TGTGCTAGCAGCTTAGTATCCGGGATGGCTGGGGGGGAGACCCAGTACTTC.

J is TRBJ2-7 and V is TRBV6-2 or TRBV6-3; D possibly corresponds to TRBD2 (6 bases). The CDR3 consists of 17 residues. Germline V gene data show CDR1 as MNHEY and CDR2 as SVGEGT. V was trimmed by 3 bases and J by 0 bases, leaving 18 bases between them. This CDR3 reads CASSYRELARTSYEQYF. CDR3 in DNA: TGTGCCAGCAGTTATAGAGAGCTAGCGAGGACCTCCTACGAGCAGTACTTC.

A word on this clone: Other nucleotide sequences from this sample produce the same CDR3. The gene calls are TRBV28 and TRBJ1-3, with D possibly TRBD1 on 6 matching bases. The CDR3 loop spans 14 amino acids. Germline V gives CDR1 MDHEN, CDR2 SYDVKM. With 7 bases removed from V and 4 bases from J, the gap between germline ends came to 14 bases. The CDR3 region has the DNA TGTGCCAGCACCCTACAGGGATTAGGAAACACCATATATTTT. It is translated as CASTLQGLGNTIYF.

The chain recombines TRBV7-9 with TRBJ2-5; the match to TRBD1 covers 7 bases. CDR3 length: 13 residues. Germline lookup yields CDR1 SEHNR and CDR2 FQNEAQ (reference sequence). The ends lost 5 bases at V and 4 bases at J; junction bases unmatched: 4. This chain's CDR3 is CASSRQGGETQYF. DNA for the CDR3: TGTGCCAGCAGCCGACAGGGTGGAGAGACCCAGTACTTC.

This chain connects TRBV4-2 to TRBJ1-1; D uncertain. The CDR3 length is 13 residues. The V and J ends lost 2 bases and 4 bases respectively, with 8 bases between them. Germline V lookup: CDR1 LGHNA, CDR2 YNFKEQ. In nucleotides, the CDR3 is TGTGCCAGCAGCCAATATCCGGGCACTGAAGCTTTCTTT. Translated: CASSQYPGTEAFF.

The genes are TRBV12-5 and TRBJ2-7, with a weak D call TRBD1 (6 bases). Deletions cut 4 bases from V and 4 bases from J, with 17 bases between. The CDR3 sequence is 15 residues long. Germline CDR1 is LGHNT and CDR2 is FRNRAP. DNA for the CDR3: TGTGCTAGTGGTTCCCCCGGGACACTGAGGTACGAGCAGTACTTC. This encodes CASGSPGTLRYEQYF.

The chain is built from TRBV28 and TRBJ2-7; 11 bases align to TRBD2. CDR1 and CDR2 (germline): MDHEN, SYDVKM. The trim removed 5 bases at V and 1 base at J, leaving 7 bases unmatched. The CDR3 consists of 16 residues. This CDR3 is CASSLGTSGVSYEQYF. The CDR3 DNA is TGTGCCAGCAGTCTCGGGACTAGCGGTGTGTCCTACGAGCAGTACTTC. Using reference TRBV28 and TRBJ2-7 for the parts outside the CDR3, the full variable domain is DVKVTQSSRYLVKRTGEKVFLECVQDMDHENMFWYRQDPGLGLRLIYFSYDVKMKEKGDIPEGYSVSREKKERFSLILESASTNQTSMYLCASSLGTSGVSYEQYFGPGTRLTVT.

Comment on this clone: At the DNA level, this CDR3 is encoded by other sequences in the same sample as well. V usage is TRBV9 and J usage is TRBJ1-1, with D unclear. Between the trimmed V and J ends, which lost 0 bases and 2 bases, there was a span of 5 bases. Per the germline V gene, CDR1 is SGDLS and CDR2 is YYNGEE. The CDR3 covers 13 residues. The CDR3 DNA reads as TGTGCCAGCAGCGTAGGGCCTAACACTGAAGCTTTCTTT. Translation gives CASSVGPNTEAFF.

The chain combines TRBV19 with TRBJ1-5; D is perhaps TRBD1 (6 bases). The germline CDR1 and CDR2 sequences are LNHDA and SQIVND (reference sequence). The CDR3 has 13 residues. V was shortened by 9 bases and J by 6 bases, with 15 bases between the two germline ends. This CDR3 is CASRDRWGQPQHF. CDR3 nucleotide sequence: TGTGCCAGCCGTGACAGGTGGGGTCAGCCCCAGCATTTT.

The chain combines TRBV7-9 with TRBJ2-3, with 7 bases that match TRBD1. The CDR3 is made up of 14 amino acids. Germline CDR1 is SEHNR and CDR2 is FQNEAQ (reference sequence). Trimming at V came to 7 bases and at J to 4 bases, leaving 8 bases not matched to a gene. The DNA of the CDR3 is TGTGCCAGCACCCCACCGGGACAGCCAGATACGCAGTATTTT. This gives the protein CASTPPGQPDTQYF.